The source of this TCR beta chain is a study of T cells in tuberculosis. Whole-study context: Blood was taken before or within 7 days of anti-tuberculosis therapy.

Regarding this clone: The antigen is not known.

Some clones are missing from TCRdb's copy, which holds only in-frame ones; the method was immunoSEQ multiplex PCR. The data show tens of thousands of clones, with roughly 88% seen just once and 14% to 15% held by the top ten. The V gene end was trimmed by 5 bases and the J gene end by 1 base; junction bases not matched to a gene: 6. The CDR3 is 15 amino acids. Germline values: CDR1 SGHTA, CDR2 FQGNSA. Time point of the sample: new active TB diagnosis, blood taken before or within 7 days of starting treatment. Confirmation came from sputum smear and/or culture positivity for M. tuberculosis. Whole-study results and caveats: Smaller alpha distances in active tuberculosis partly reflected shorter CDR3-alpha lengths. Smaller distances to GMM-specific TCRs suggested their expansion in active tuberculosis.

This chain uses TRBV7-2 with TRBJ2-7, with TRBD1 matching 9 bases. The receptor comes from an adult with tuberculosis. The material sequenced was PBMCs, taken at tuberculosis diagnosis. The CDR3 here is CASSPRTGESYEQYF. CDR3 sequence (DNA): TGTGCCAGCAGCCCTCGGACAGGGGAGTCCTACGAGCAGTACTTC. The full variable domain, rest sourced from reference TRBV7-2 and TRBJ2-7, is GAGVSQSPSNKVTEKGKDVELRCDPISGHTALYWYRQSLGQGLEFLIYFQGNSAPDKSGLPSDRFSAERTGGSVSTLTIQRTQQEDSAVYLCASSPRTGESYEQYFGPGTRLTVT.